This TCR beta chain appears in the sequencing data of a study of T cells in localized non-small cell lung cancer. Study-level results: For the top 100 tumor clones, a median about 60 also appeared in adjacent lung. Analysis by sequencing included only one tumor region, so heterogeneity remains possible.

Atypia-free adjacent lung came from at least 2 cm beyond the tumor margin. For this clone: Its target is not known.

TCRdb keeps only in-frame clones here, not all; method: immunoSEQ multiplex PCR. The sample consists of several thousand clones, about 42% of them appearing once. V gave up 3 bases and J gave up 4 bases, with 12 bases separating them. There are 15 residues in the CDR3. Germline V gene sequence: CDR1 LNHDA, CDR2 SQIVND (reference sequence). The receptor was isolated from a woman aged 35-70 years with stage I lung adenocarcinoma. The chain couples TRBV19 to TRBJ2-2, with D uncertain. Material: normal lung tissue next to the tumor, obtained before any cancer treatment. As DNA, the CDR3 is TGTGCCAGTAGTATTGTAGGAGCTCCCACCGGGGAGCTGTTTTTT. Protein sequence: CASSIVGAPTGELFF.